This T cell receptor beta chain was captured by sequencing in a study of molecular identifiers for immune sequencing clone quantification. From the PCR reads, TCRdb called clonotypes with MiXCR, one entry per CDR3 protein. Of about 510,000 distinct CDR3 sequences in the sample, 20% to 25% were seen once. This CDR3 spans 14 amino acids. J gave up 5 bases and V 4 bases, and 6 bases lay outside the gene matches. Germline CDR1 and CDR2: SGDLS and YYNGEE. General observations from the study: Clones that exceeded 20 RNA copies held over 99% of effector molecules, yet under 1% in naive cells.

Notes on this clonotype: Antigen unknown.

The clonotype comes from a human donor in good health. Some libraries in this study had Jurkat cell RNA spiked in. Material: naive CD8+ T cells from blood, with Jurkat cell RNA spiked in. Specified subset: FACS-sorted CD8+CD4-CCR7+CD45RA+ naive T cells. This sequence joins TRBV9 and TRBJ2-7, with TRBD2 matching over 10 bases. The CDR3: CASSPSGREDEQYF. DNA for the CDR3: TGTGCCAGCAGCCCCAGCGGGAGGGAAGACGAGCAGTACTTC.